The present T cell receptor beta chain was sequenced within a study of blood T cells in healthy people across ages. Study observations and caveats: Leaving the PBMCs unsorted stopped any conclusive comparison of naive versus antigen-experienced cells. Naive CD4+ cell counts and diversity both ran higher in long-lived than in aged donors.

This clonotype has a handful of counts. The target antigen is unknown. The ends lost 5 bases at V and 7 bases at J; junction bases unmatched: 18. Germline V gene data show CDR1 as DFQATT and CDR2 as SNEGSKA (reference sequence). The CDR3 is made up of 18 amino acids. For the second PCR, which ran for about 6 to 11 cycles, a sample-barcoded 5' primer and a J-beta primer mix were used. Through a template-switch adaptor with 12 random nucleotides, each cDNA molecule received a tag. One entry per CDR3 protein, called by TCRdb with MiXCR from the 5' RACE reads. Counted here are some 710,000 distinct CDR3 sequences, 22% occurring once; the ten biggest clones make up around 21%.

The chain has TRBV20-1 and TRBJ2-3; 13 nucleotides agree with TRBD2. The sequence was obtained from a man between 65 and 80 years old in good health. Sequenced: blood. This CDR3 is CSAPRNPGLAGPGHTQYF. In DNA form, the CDR3 reads TGCAGTGCTCCCCGGAATCCGGGACTAGCGGGGCCAGGACATACGCAGTATTTT.